A selection of T cell receptor beta chains follows, all from one sample in a study of blood T cell repertoires in COVID-19. Using immunoSEQ multiplex PCR, the repertoire was profiled, and TCRdb retains in-frame clones only, with some absent. The table has about 70,000 clones, 85% to 90% seen once. Sample: peripheral blood. The receptors shown here come from a man aged 50-59 years with acute or convalescent COVID-19. The CDR3 runs from the conserved cysteine through the conserved F or W. The order of the fields is J gene, D gene, V gene, CDR3 protein, CDR3 DNA. The D gene is left open where the match is weak.

J gene: TRBJ2-3; D gene: TRBD2; V gene: TRBV5-4; CDR3 protein: CASSHGLAGAPDTQYF; CDR3 DNA: TGTGCCAGCAGCCACGGACTAGCGGGAGCCCCGGATACGCAGTATTTT
J gene: TRBJ2-5; D gene: .; V gene: TRBV5-1; CDR3 protein: CASSLGLKAGETQYF; CDR3 DNA: TGCGCCAGCAGCTTGGGCCTCAAAGCGGGAGAGACCCAGTACTTC
J gene: TRBJ1-3; D gene: .; V gene: TRBV5-6; CDR3 protein: CASSRDISGNTIYF; CDR3 DNA: TGTGCCAGCAGCCGGGACATCTCTGGAAACACCATATATTTT
J gene: TRBJ2-7; D gene: .; V gene: TRBV18; CDR3 protein: CASSPVARSSYEQYF; CDR3 DNA: TGTGCCAGCTCACCAGTTGCGCGGTCATCCTACGAGCAGTACTTC
J gene: TRBJ1-2; D gene: .; V gene: TRBV15; CDR3 protein: CATSRDPTAFSKEGYTF; CDR3 DNA: TGTGCCACCAGCAGAGACCCGACAGCGTTCAGCAAAGAGGGCTACACCTTC
J gene: TRBJ1-1; D gene: .; V gene: TRBV6-2/TRBV6-3; CDR3 protein: CASSSPALNTEAFF; CDR3 DNA: TGTGCCAGCAGTTCCCCTGCACTAAACACTGAAGCTTTCTTT
J gene: TRBJ1-5; D gene: TRBD1; V gene: TRBV19; CDR3 protein: CASSSTGGGQPQHF; CDR3 DNA: TGTGCCAGTAGTTCAACAGGGGGCGGTCAGCCCCAGCATTTT
J gene: TRBJ1-1; D gene: .; V gene: TRBV6-2/TRBV6-3; CDR3 protein: CASSYLQGQAFF; CDR3 DNA: TGTGCCAGCAGTTACTTACAGGGCCAAGCTTTCTTT
J gene: TRBJ2-3; D gene: TRBD1; V gene: TRBV10-1; CDR3 protein: CASQTGLDTQYF; CDR3 DNA: TGCGCCAGCCAGACAGGGTTGGATACGCAGTATTTT
J gene: TRBJ1-5; D gene: .; V gene: TRBV28; CDR3 protein: CASSFRDNQPQHF; CDR3 DNA: TGTGCCAGCAGTTTCCGAGACAATCAGCCCCAGCATTTT
J gene: TRBJ1-4; D gene: TRBD1; V gene: TRBV3-1/TRBV3-2; CDR3 protein: CASSQDSPRQGYEKLFF; CDR3 DNA: TGTGCCAGCAGCCAAGATAGTCCGCGACAGGGTTATGAAAAACTGTTTTTT